This T cell receptor beta chain is from a study of tumor-infiltrating lymphocytes in oesophageal squamous cell carcinoma. In its sample, this clonotype was seen many times. V gave up 3 bases and J gave up 0 bases, with 12 bases separating them. The CDR3 runs 16 residues. CDR1 and CDR2 from the germline V gene are SGHVS and FNYEAQ. In TCRdb, the PCR reads were re-called with MiXCR into one record per CDR3 protein. The profile shows around 19,000 distinct CDR3 sequences, around 43% of them singletons. V is TRBV7-6 and J is TRBJ2-1; weak D call: TRBD2 (6 bases). Specimen: normal esophageal tissue next to the tumor. The clonotype was recovered from a female donor with esophageal squamous cell carcinoma. CDR3 in amino acids: CASSFLTGDSYNEQFF. CDR3 coding DNA: TGTGCCAGCAGCTTTTTAACGGGAGACTCCTACAATGAGCAGTTCTTC.